These 10 T cell receptor beta chains were all obtained from the same sample, sequenced in a study of cytomegalovirus exposure and HLA in healthy donors (dated by TCRdb to about 2017). Library method: the immunoSEQ multiplex PCR assay. For the multiplex PCR, a mixture combining 60 forward primers for TCR Vbeta segments and 13 reverse primers for TCR Jbeta segments was used. TCRdb took this table from immuneACCESS and kept in-frame rearrangements with V and J called. Such tables lack part of the clones; where checked against another copy, unresolved V genes explain under half of the gap, and the rest is unexplained. Recorded for this sample are about 120,000 clones; 65% to 80% of them occurred a single time. Clones ranked in the top ten supply about 2.5% of the sample. What was sequenced was PBMCs. The source of these receptors is a female donor in good health and CMV-seronegative.

This clone has just one count. The chain joins TRBV7-2 to TRBJ1-6; maybe TRBD1 (6 bases). Trimming pared 5 bases from V and 4 bases from J, leaving 24 bases between. CDR3 length equals 19 residues. CDR1 SGHTA and CDR2 FQGNSA come from the germline V gene. As DNA, the CDR3 is TGTGCCAGCAGCCTTGGGGGCTGGCAGGCAGTCAAATATAATTCACCCCTCCACTTT. Protein sequence: CASSLGGWQAVKYNSPLHF.

This clone was seen a single time. This chain connects TRBV7-9 to TRBJ2-2, with TRBD1 as a possible D gene (6 bases). V dropped 4 bases and J dropped 0 bases, with 18 bases sitting between them. This CDR3 spans 18 amino acids. In germline, CDR1 is SEHNR, CDR2 FQNEAQ (reference sequence). The CDR3 loop is CASSSNGYRAANTGELFF. The CDR3 region has the DNA TGTGCCAGCAGCTCCAACGGTTACAGGGCTGCGAACACCGGGGAGCTGTTTTTT.

The genes are TRBV6-1 and TRBJ1-3, with 9 bases identical to TRBD1. Losses at the gene ends were 6 bases for V and 2 bases for J; bases not matched to a gene: 2. This CDR3 is built from 14 residues. Germline V gene sequence: CDR1 MNHNS, CDR2 SASEGT. Here the CDR3 reads CASRGDRAGNTIYF. DNA of the CDR3: TGTGCCAGCAGGGGGGACAGGGCTGGAAACACCATATATTTT.

The V gene is TRBV5-1, the J gene TRBJ1-2; TRBD1 matches at 7 bases. CDR3 length equals 14 residues. Per germline, CDR1 SGHRS and CDR2 YFSETQ. J gave up 0 bases and V 4 bases, and 3 bases lay outside the gene matches. DNA of the CDR3: TGCGCCAGCAGCCGGGACAGCGCTAACTATGGCTACACCTTC. The encoded protein is CASSRDSANYGYTF.

The chain uses TRBV25-1 and TRBJ2-3; a possible D gene is TRBD1 (5 bases). CDR3 length: 16 amino acids. The V and J ends lost 6 bases and 0 bases respectively, with 16 bases between them. Germline V gene lookup returns CDR1 MGHDK and CDR2 SYGVNS. The CDR3 region is CASSRDMGPSTDTQYF. CDR3 DNA: TGTGCCAGCAGCCGCGACATGGGGCCCAGCACAGATACGCAGTATTTT.

J is TRBJ2-5 and V is TRBV4-1; 8 positions agree with TRBD1. The closer fit of TRBJ2-7 to the DNA end suggests the J call may be wrong. CDR1 MGHRA and CDR2 YSYEKL come from the germline V gene. CDR3 length equals 16 residues. CDR3 bases: TGCGCCAGCAGCCAAGTTCCATGGGGACAGGCCTACGAGCAGTACTTC. Translating gives CASSQVPWGQAYEQYF.

For the CDR3, the DNA is TGTGCCAGCAGCCCGACAGGGGCGGAGACCCAGTACTTC. It yields the protein CASSPTGAETQYF. The genes are TRBV7-9 and TRBJ2-5; TRBD1 matches 8 bases. Germline V lookup: CDR1 SEHNR, CDR2 FQNEAQ (reference sequence). Germline trimming cut 5 bases from V and 5 bases from J; bases unmatched to any gene: 4. This CDR3 has 13 amino acids.

In this sample, this clone turned up a few times. The chain links TRBV5-4 to TRBJ1-1, with no clear D. V was pared by 4 bases and J by 1 base, with 11 bases between. This CDR3 has 14 amino acids. Germline CDR1 and CDR2: SGHNT and YYREEE (reference sequence). The CDR3 sequence: CASSQTSSNTEAFF. DNA of the CDR3: TGTGCCAGCAGCCAAACCAGTTCGAACACTGAAGCTTTCTTT.

DNA for the CDR3: TGTGCCAGCAGTTACTCAGACAGCTTTAATGAAAAACTGTTTTTT. It yields the protein CASSYSDSFNEKLFF. V and J are TRBV6-5 and TRBJ1-4; D perhaps matches TRBD1 (5 bases). V lost 0 bases and J 4 bases, leaving 9 bases between the germline ends. From germline, CDR1 is MNHEY and CDR2 SVGAGI. This CDR3 is built from 15 residues.

The V and J genes are TRBV7-9 and TRBJ2-5, with D possibly being TRBD1 (6 bases). CDR3 length: 14 amino acids. Trimming pared 2 bases from V and 4 bases from J, leaving 11 bases between. Looked up from germline, CDR1 is SEHNR and CDR2 is FQNEAQ (reference sequence). The CDR3 here is CASSLTGMGETQYF. CDR3 bases: TGTGCCAGCAGCTTAACAGGGATGGGAGAGACCCAGTACTTC.